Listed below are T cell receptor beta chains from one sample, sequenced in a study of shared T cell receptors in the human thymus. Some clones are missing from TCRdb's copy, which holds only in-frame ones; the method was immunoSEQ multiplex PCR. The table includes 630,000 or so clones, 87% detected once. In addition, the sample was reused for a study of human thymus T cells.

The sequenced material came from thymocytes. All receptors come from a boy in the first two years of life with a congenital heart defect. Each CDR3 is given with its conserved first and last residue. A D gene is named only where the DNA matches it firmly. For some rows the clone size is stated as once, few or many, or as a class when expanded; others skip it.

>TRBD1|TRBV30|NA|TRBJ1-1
TGTGCCTGGATCCGACAGGGTCGCACTGAAGCTTTCTTT
CAWIRQGRTEAFF
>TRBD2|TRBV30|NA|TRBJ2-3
TGTGCCTGGAGTGGACTAGCGGGGATCCCAGATACGCAGTATTTT
CAWSGLAGIPDTQYF
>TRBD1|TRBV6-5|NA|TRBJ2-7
TGTGCCAGCAGTTACTCGACGGCCAGGGGGTACGAGCAGTACTTC
CASSYSTARGYEQYF
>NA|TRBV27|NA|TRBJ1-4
TGTGCCAGCAGTTTATTAGGTACAGAACTTCAACATGAAAAACTGTTTTTT
CASSLLGTELQHEKLFF
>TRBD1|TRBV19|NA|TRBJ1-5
TGTGCCAGTAGGCGGACAGGACATCAGCCCCAGCATTTT
CASRRTGHQPQHF
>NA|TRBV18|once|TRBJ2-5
TGTGCCAGCTCACCAAGGGGCCAAACAATCCAAGAGACCCAGTACTTC
CASSPRGQTIQETQYF
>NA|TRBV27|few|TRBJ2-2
TGTGCCAGCAGTTTAACCCGCGGAAGGTCCACCGGGGAGCTGTTTTTT
CASSLTRGRSTGELFF
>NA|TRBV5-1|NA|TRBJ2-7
TGCGCCAGCAGTCGGACAACCAACGAGCAGTACTTC
CASSRTTNEQYF
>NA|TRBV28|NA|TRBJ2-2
TGTGCCAGCCGTGGGGCTTCAACCGGGGAGCTGTTTTTT
CASRGASTGELFF
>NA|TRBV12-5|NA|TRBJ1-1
TGTGCTAGTGGTTTCTCCCCCGTGGGGCTTGAAGCTTTCTTT
CASGFSPVGLEAFF
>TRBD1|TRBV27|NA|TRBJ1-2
TGTGCCAGCAGTCTCGGGACAGCAGATAACTATGGCTACACCTTC
CASSLGTADNYGYTF
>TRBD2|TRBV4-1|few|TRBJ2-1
TGCGCCAGCAGCCAAGACGGAGCGGGGTACTCCTACAATGAGCAGTTCTTC
CASSQDGAGYSYNEQFF
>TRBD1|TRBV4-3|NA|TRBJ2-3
TGCGCCAGCAGCCAAGATCGTGGGGACAGGGGCCAGGAAACGCAGTATTTT
CASSQDRGDRGQETQYF
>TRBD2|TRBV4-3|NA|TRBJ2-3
TGCGCCAGCAGCCAAGATAATAGGGCTAGCGGGGGGTTAAATACGCAGTATTTT
CASSQDNRASGGLNTQYF
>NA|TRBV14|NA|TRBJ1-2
TGTGCCAGCAGCCCGTCCCGGGACAAGGACAACTATGGCTACACCTTC
CASSPSRDKDNYGYTF
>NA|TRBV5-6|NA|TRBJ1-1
TGTGCCAGCAGCTTGAACAGGGACGACACTGAAGCTTTCTTT
CASSLNRDDTEAFF
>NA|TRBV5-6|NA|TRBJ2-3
TGTGCCAGCAGCCGCCGCCAGCGGGCCAGCACAGATACGCAGTATTTT
CASSRRQRASTDTQYF
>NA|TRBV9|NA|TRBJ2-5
TGTGCCAGCAGCGTAACAGGAGAGACCCAGTACTTC
CASSVTGETQYF
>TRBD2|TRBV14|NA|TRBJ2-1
TGTGCCAGCAGCCAAGAAGAGGTACTAGCGGGCCAAAACAAGGTTGAGCAGTTCTTC
CASSQEEVLAGQNKVEQFF
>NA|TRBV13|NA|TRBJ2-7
TGTGCCAGCAGCTTATCAGGGGTCGACGAGCAGTACTTC
CASSLSGVDEQYF